Listed here are 6 T cell receptor beta chains from one sample, sequenced in a study of glioma-infiltrating T cells after dendritic cell vaccination. Method: immunoSEQ multiplex PCR; TCRdb's copy keeps in-frame clones and lacks some. The top ten clones hold roughly 35% of a sample with tens of thousands of clones, approximately 79% of them seen once. Sequencing used blood, obtained before dendritic cell vaccination. The receptors come from a human donor with glioblastoma.

V is TRBV29-1 and J is TRBJ2-1, with D unclear. V gave up 0 bases and J gave up 5 bases, with 14 bases separating them. Germline loops: CDR1 SQVTM, CDR2 ANQGSEA. This CDR3 is built from 15 residues. The CDR3: CSVEDKASGNNEQFF. For the CDR3, the DNA is TGCAGCGTTGAAGATAAAGCTTCAGGAAACAATGAGCAGTTCTTC.

This chain connects TRBV28 to TRBJ2-1; possible D gene TRBD2, 6 bases. CDR3 size: 15 residues. CDR1 is MDHEN, CDR2 SYDVKM, per germline. Trimming shortened V by 8 bases and J by 0 bases, and 14 bases separated the two germline ends. In DNA form, the CDR3 reads TGTGCCAGCGTAGGAGGGCGAAGCTCCTACAATGAGCAGTTCTTC. Translating gives CASVGGRSSYNEQFF.

This clone qualifies as medium-sized. The rearrangement uses TRBV10-3 and TRBJ2-2; maybe TRBD2 (6 bases). V lost 6 bases and J 3 bases, leaving 14 bases between the germline ends. The CDR3 loop spans 15 amino acids. Per germline, CDR1 ENHRY and CDR2 SYGVKD. The CDR3, as DNA: TGTGCCATCAGCGGGGGACGGCTAGACACCGGGGAGCTGTTTTTT. Its translation is CAISGGRLDTGELFF.

The chain joins TRBV6-5 to TRBJ2-5; the D is unclear. Germline CDR1 reads MNHEY; CDR2 reads SVGAGI. This CDR3 is 11 amino acids long. Trimming removed 2 bases from V and 4 bases from J, with 2 bases in between. CDR3 sequence (DNA): TGTGCCAGCAGTTACCGAGAGACCCAGTACTTC. Its protein is CASSYRETQYF.

This clone was seen once. CDR3 coding DNA: TGTGCCAGCAGCTTAGCGAGCGGTAAAGAGACCCAGTACTTC. Residues: CASSLASGKETQYF. This sequence joins TRBV7-8 and TRBJ2-5; TRBD2 might be the D (5 bases). Germline V gene sequence: CDR1 SGHVS, CDR2 FQNEAQ. The CDR3 totals 14 residues. V shed 0 bases and J shed 3 bases, with 8 bases lying between them.

V gene TRBV27 combines with J gene TRBJ2-7; TRBD1 matches 7 bases. This CDR3 is 16 amino acids long. With 2 bases clipped from V and 4 bases from J, the junction kept 11 bases outside the gene matches. The V gene's germline CDR1 is MNHEY and CDR2 SMNVEV (reference sequence). Here the CDR3 reads CASSLGVGTAYYEQYF. The DNA for the CDR3 is TGTGCCAGCAGTTTAGGGGTCGGGACAGCATATTACGAGCAGTACTTC.